This is a list of T cell receptor beta chains from one sample in a study of breast tumors, draining lymph nodes, adjacent tissues. TCRdb reprocessed the multiplex PCR reads with MiXCR, giving one entry per CDR3 protein. The sample has over 15,000 distinct CDR3 sequences; about half are singletons. The sample was tumor-adjacent breast tissue. The receptors were sampled from a female donor with breast cancer. Some clones in this sample may be carry-over from other donors' samples. CDR3s include the opening cysteine and the closing phenylalanine or tryptophan. Each record gives: clone size, J gene, D gene, V gene, CDR3 DNA, CDR3 protein. A D gene is named only where the DNA matches it firmly. Not all rows give a size; the values are once, few, many and, for expanded clones, a class.

abundance: -
j_gene: TRBJ1-3
d_gene: -
v_gene: TRBV25-1
CDR3nt: TGTGCCAGCCAACACGGCTCTGGAAACACCATATATTTT
CDR3aa: CASQHGSGNTIYF

abundance: -
j_gene: TRBJ2-5
d_gene: -
v_gene: TRBV6-5
CDR3nt: TGTGCCAGCAGTGGTCAGGTGAACCAAGAGACCCAGTACTTC
CDR3aa: CASSGQVNQETQYF

abundance: -
j_gene: TRBJ1-2
d_gene: -
v_gene: TRBV12-3/TRBV12-4
CDR3nt: TGTGCCAGCAGTTTGGGACGGACGCTGGGCTACACCTTC
CDR3aa: CASSLGRTLGYTF

abundance: few
j_gene: TRBJ1-2
d_gene: -
v_gene: TRBV20-1
CDR3nt: TGCAGTGCTAGGACCGACTATGGCTACACCTTC
CDR3aa: CSARTDYGYTF

abundance: -
j_gene: TRBJ2-2
d_gene: TRBD2
v_gene: TRBV20-1
CDR3nt: TGCAGTGCTAGAGGACTAGCGGGATTCGGGGAGCTGTTTTTT
CDR3aa: CSARGLAGFGELFF

abundance: many
j_gene: TRBJ2-2
d_gene: -
v_gene: TRBV12-3/TRBV12-4
CDR3nt: TGTGCCAGCAGCAGCACCCGGACAGCCACCGGGGAGCTGTTTTTT
CDR3aa: CASSSTRTATGELFF

abundance: few
j_gene: TRBJ2-1
d_gene: -
v_gene: TRBV5-4
CDR3nt: TGTGCCAGCAGCTCGGAGGGGGACCCCCCAGTCCATGAGCAGTTCTTC
CDR3aa: CASSSEGDPPVHEQFF

abundance: once
j_gene: TRBJ2-7
d_gene: TRBD2
v_gene: TRBV20-1
CDR3nt: TGCAGTGCTGCCGGGACTAGCGGCTACGAGCAGTACTTC
CDR3aa: CSAAGTSGYEQYF

abundance: -
j_gene: TRBJ2-3
d_gene: TRBD2
v_gene: TRBV29-1
CDR3nt: TGCAGCGTTGTGAGGCAGGGAGGGAACACAGATACGCAGTATTTT
CDR3aa: CSVVRQGGNTDTQYF

abundance: large
j_gene: TRBJ1-4
d_gene: -
v_gene: TRBV12-3/TRBV12-4
CDR3nt: TGTGCCAGCAGTTTGGTGACAGCCGAAAAACTGTTTTTT
CDR3aa: CASSLVTAEKLFF

abundance: -
j_gene: TRBJ2-5
d_gene: -
v_gene: TRBV7-2
CDR3nt: TGTGCGAGCAGCTTAGAACTCGGCTCAGAGACCCAGTACTTC
CDR3aa: CASSLELGSETQYF

abundance: large
j_gene: TRBJ2-7
d_gene: -
v_gene: TRBV2
CDR3nt: TGTGCCAGCAGTGGTTCTATAGACGAGCAGTACTTC
CDR3aa: CASSGSIDEQYF

abundance: -
j_gene: TRBJ2-7
d_gene: -
v_gene: TRBV19
CDR3nt: TGTGCCAGTAGTATGGGAAGGGACGAGCAGCACTTC
CDR3aa: CASSMGRDEQHF

abundance: -
j_gene: TRBJ2-7
d_gene: -
v_gene: TRBV6-1
CDR3nt: TGTGCCAGCAGTGAGCCCTACGAGCGGTGCTTC
CDR3aa: CASSEPYERCF

abundance: hyperexpanded
j_gene: TRBJ1-3
d_gene: -
v_gene: TRBV4-3
CDR3nt: TGCGCCAGCAGCGTCCGTTTCGGGGGTAGGACTGGAAACACCATATATTTT
CDR3aa: CASSVRFGGRTGNTIYF

abundance: -
j_gene: TRBJ2-3
d_gene: -
v_gene: TRBV10-1
CDR3nt: TGCGCCAGCAGTGACGTACATAGCACAGATACGCAGTATTTT
CDR3aa: CASSDVHSTDTQYF

abundance: -
j_gene: TRBJ1-6
d_gene: -
v_gene: TRBV7-2
CDR3nt: TGTGCCAGCAGCTTGCCTGGCAGGGCGAATTCACCTCCCCACTTT
CDR3aa: CASSLPGRANSPPHF

abundance: medium-sized
j_gene: TRBJ2-7
d_gene: -
v_gene: TRBV7-9
CDR3nt: TGTGCCAGCAGCTTAGGGGGTCTCTCCTACGAGCAGTACTTC
CDR3aa: CASSLGGLSYEQYF

abundance: medium-sized
j_gene: TRBJ1-4
d_gene: TRBD1
v_gene: TRBV4-3
CDR3nt: TGCGCCAGCAGCCAAGAACACAGGGGGGGAGAAAAACTGTTTTTT
CDR3aa: CASSQEHRGGEKLFF

abundance: -
j_gene: TRBJ1-2
d_gene: -
v_gene: TRBV7-2
CDR3nt: TGTGCCAGCAGCGCTACAGGGTTGGGGAACTATGGCTACACCTTC
CDR3aa: CASSATGLGNYGYTF

abundance: many
j_gene: TRBJ1-1
d_gene: -
v_gene: TRBV12-3/TRBV12-4
CDR3nt: TGTGCCAGCAGTTTAGTCGGGGGTCTAAACACTGAAGCTTTCTTT
CDR3aa: CASSLVGGLNTEAFF

abundance: many
j_gene: TRBJ2-2
d_gene: TRBD1
v_gene: TRBV7-9
CDR3nt: TGTGCCAGCAGCTTAGGACAGGGGTCCAACACCGGGGAGCTGTTTTTT
CDR3aa: CASSLGQGSNTGELFF

abundance: -
j_gene: TRBJ2-7
d_gene: -
v_gene: TRBV3-1
CDR3nt: TGTGCCAGCAGCCAACCACGAGCGGGCCCCAACGAGCAGTACTTC
CDR3aa: CASSQPRAGPNEQYF

abundance: medium-sized
j_gene: TRBJ2-7
d_gene: -
v_gene: TRBV7-8
CDR3nt: TGTGCCAGCAGCTACGGTAGTGGGTTTTCCTACGAGCAGTACTTC
CDR3aa: CASSYGSGFSYEQYF

abundance: once
j_gene: TRBJ2-1
d_gene: -
v_gene: TRBV5-1
CDR3nt: TGCGCCAGCAGCCTGGGAGAGGATAAATACAATGAGCAGTTCTTC
CDR3aa: CASSLGEDKYNEQFF

abundance: medium-sized
j_gene: TRBJ1-2
d_gene: -
v_gene: TRBV7-2
CDR3nt: TGTGCCAGCAGCTTAGTAAGCGGGACGGCCCTGGATGGCTACACCTTC
CDR3aa: CASSLVSGTALDGYTF

abundance: few
j_gene: TRBJ2-7
d_gene: -
v_gene: TRBV5-1
CDR3nt: TGCGCCACACCCCTGAAGGTCTACGAGCAGTACTTC
CDR3aa: CATPLKVYEQYF

abundance: -
j_gene: TRBJ1-3
d_gene: TRBD1
v_gene: TRBV7-6
CDR3nt: TGTGCCAGCAGCTTAAGGCAGGGGGCTAGTGGAAACACCATATATTTT
CDR3aa: CASSLRQGASGNTIYF